This T cell receptor beta chain was retrieved from a study of blood T cell repertoires in COVID-19. The wider study: Samples of COVID-19 (acute and convalescent) were obtained from the United States, Italy and Spain. The analysed material was cDNA or gDNA that came from T cells, B-cell-depleted T cells, or PBMCs.

As handled by the study authors: Cell counts per sample came from amplifying reference gene primers. TCRdb's table, derived via immunoSEQ multiplex PCR, lists solely in-frame clones and lacks some. Clone size and V and J calls were adopted from that table, with D and trimming inferred from the DNA. The table includes a few hundred thousand clones, more than 75% detected once. The sample comprised peripheral blood. The receptor comes from a man between 60 and 75 years old who had recovered from COVID-19.

The DNA of the CDR3 is TGCGCCAGCAGCCAAGATGCACAGGGGTCTTGCGAGCAGTACTTC. Encoded protein: CASSQDAQGSCEQYF. The rearrangement joins TRBV4-3 to TRBJ2-7; 7 bases are a match to TRBD1. V shed 0 bases and J 6 bases; nucleotides not matched to a gene: 8. The CDR3 sequence is 15 residues long. Per the germline V gene, CDR1 is LGHNA and CDR2 is YSLEER.